This T cell receptor (beta chain) was profiled in a study of tumor and adjacent non-tumor tissue in lung cancer. Study-level findings and limits: Significantly higher TCR diversity was found in tumor than normal lung.

Points on this clonotype: The antigen is unknown. At one of its ends the junction is not consistent with the germline gene, which may arise from a read error.

Three rounds of nested PCR, following a modified ARM-PCR protocol, produced the TCRbeta library. TCRdb ran MiXCR on the multiplex PCR reads and lists one entry per CDR3 protein. The sample includes around 120,000 distinct CDR3 sequences, roughly 67% seen only once; the top ten take roughly 13%. No cell sorting was done before RNA was extracted from the tissue. This CDR3 is built from 16 residues. The V gene's germline CDR1 is PRHDT and CDR2 FYEKMQ (reference sequence). Sequenced: lung tumor tissue. V and J are TRBV13 and TRBJ2-2, with TRBD1 matching over 7 bases. This TCR came from a man younger than 40 with non-small cell lung cancer. This chain's CDR3 is CASSSGQVSNTGELIF. Here the CDR3 DNA reads TGTGCCAGCAGCTCAGGACAGGTATCGAACACCGGGGAACTTATTTTT.